This T cell receptor beta chain was captured by sequencing in a study of molecular identifiers for immune sequencing clone quantification. V lost 3 bases to trimming and J lost 4 bases, with 3 bases between them. The germline CDR1 and CDR2 sequences are LNHDA and SQIVND (reference sequence). CDR3 length: 12 amino acids. Listed TCR primers, together with previously described methods, were used for the bulk TCR libraries. TCRdb recomputed calls from the PCR reads with MiXCR, one row per CDR3 protein. The table lists some 100,000 distinct CDR3 sequences, 36% of them singletons. Sequencing was carried out using naive CD8+ T cells from blood, with Jurkat cell RNA spiked in. Subset of the sample: FACS-sorted CD8+CD4-CCR7+CD45RA+ naive T cells. The gene calls are TRBV19 and TRBJ2-2; D unclear. This sequence was found in a human donor in good health. Some libraries in this study had Jurkat cell RNA spiked in. CDR3 coding DNA: TGTGCCAGTAGTATCAGCACCGGGGAGCTGTTTTTT. Translation gives CASSISTGELFF.